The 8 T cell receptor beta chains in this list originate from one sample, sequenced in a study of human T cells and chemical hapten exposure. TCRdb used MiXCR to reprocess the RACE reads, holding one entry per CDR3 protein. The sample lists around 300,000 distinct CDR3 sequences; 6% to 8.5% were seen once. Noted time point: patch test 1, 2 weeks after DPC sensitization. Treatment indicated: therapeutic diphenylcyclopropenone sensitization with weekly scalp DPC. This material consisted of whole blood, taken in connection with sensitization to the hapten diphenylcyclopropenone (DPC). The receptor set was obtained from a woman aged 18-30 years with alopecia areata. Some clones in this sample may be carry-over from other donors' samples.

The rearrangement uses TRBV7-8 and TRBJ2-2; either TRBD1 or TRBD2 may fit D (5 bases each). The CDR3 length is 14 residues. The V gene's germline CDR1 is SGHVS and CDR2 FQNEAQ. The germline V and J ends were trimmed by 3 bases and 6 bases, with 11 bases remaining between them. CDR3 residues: CASSLGPGSGELFF. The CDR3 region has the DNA TGTGCCAGCAGCTTGGGACCCGGGTCCGGGGAGCTGTTTTTT.

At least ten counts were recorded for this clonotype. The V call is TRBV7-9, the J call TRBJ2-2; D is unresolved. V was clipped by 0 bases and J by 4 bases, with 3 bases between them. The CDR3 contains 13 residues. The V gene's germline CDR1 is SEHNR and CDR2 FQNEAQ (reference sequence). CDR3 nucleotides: TGTGCCAGCAGCTTAGCAAGCACCGGGGAGCTGTTTTTT. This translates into CASSLASTGELFF.

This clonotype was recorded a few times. CDR3 loop: CASRPPGLAGGAWNEQFF. The CDR3 DNA reads as TGTGCCAGCAGACCACCGGGACTAGCGGGGGGGGCGTGGAATGAGCAGTTCTTC. This sequence joins TRBV12-3 or TRBV12-4 and TRBJ2-1; 16 nucleotides agree with TRBD2. CDR3 length: 18 amino acids. V gave up 6 bases and J gave up 7 bases; unmatched junction bases: 12.

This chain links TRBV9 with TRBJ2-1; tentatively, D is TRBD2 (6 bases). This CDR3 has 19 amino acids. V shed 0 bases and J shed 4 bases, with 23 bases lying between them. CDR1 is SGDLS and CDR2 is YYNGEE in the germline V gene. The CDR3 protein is CASSVEEGLTRRGYNEQFF. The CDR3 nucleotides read TGTGCCAGCAGCGTAGAGGAGGGGTTAACTAGACGCGGGTACAATGAGCAGTTCTTC.

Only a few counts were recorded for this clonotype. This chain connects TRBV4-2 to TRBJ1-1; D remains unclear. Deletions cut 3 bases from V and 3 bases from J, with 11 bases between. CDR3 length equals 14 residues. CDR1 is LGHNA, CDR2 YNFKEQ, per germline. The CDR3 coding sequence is TGTGCCAGCAGCCAGGCATCATTAGACACTGAAGCTTTCTTT. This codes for CASSQASLDTEAFF.

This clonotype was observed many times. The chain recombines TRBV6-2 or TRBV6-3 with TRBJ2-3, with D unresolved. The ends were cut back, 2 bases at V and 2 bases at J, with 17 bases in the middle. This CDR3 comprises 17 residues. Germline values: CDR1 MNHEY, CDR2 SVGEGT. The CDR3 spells CASSYPMGEQDTDTQYF. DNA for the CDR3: TGTGCCAGCAGTTACCCGATGGGCGAACAAGACACAGATACGCAGTATTTT.

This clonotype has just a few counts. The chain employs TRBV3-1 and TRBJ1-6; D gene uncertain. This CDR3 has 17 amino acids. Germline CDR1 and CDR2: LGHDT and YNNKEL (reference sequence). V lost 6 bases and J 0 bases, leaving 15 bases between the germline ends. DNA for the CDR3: TGTGCCAGCAGTGCGGTGATAAGGTTCTCCTATAATTCACCCCTCCACTTT. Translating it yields CASSAVIRFSYNSPLHF. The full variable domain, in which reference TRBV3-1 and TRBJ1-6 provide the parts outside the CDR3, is DTAVSQTPKYLVTQMGNDKSIKCEQNLGHDTMYWYKQDSKKFLKIMFSYNNKELIINETVPNRFSPKSPDKAHLNLHINSLELGDSAVYFCASSAVIRFSYNSPLHFGNGTRLTVT.

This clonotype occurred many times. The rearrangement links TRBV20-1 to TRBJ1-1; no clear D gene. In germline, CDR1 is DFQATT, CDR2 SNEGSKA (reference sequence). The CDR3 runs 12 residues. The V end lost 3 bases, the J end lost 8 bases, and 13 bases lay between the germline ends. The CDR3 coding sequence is TGCAGTGCTAGTCATAAAAAACAGGAAGCTTTCTTT. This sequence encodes CSASHKKQEAFF.